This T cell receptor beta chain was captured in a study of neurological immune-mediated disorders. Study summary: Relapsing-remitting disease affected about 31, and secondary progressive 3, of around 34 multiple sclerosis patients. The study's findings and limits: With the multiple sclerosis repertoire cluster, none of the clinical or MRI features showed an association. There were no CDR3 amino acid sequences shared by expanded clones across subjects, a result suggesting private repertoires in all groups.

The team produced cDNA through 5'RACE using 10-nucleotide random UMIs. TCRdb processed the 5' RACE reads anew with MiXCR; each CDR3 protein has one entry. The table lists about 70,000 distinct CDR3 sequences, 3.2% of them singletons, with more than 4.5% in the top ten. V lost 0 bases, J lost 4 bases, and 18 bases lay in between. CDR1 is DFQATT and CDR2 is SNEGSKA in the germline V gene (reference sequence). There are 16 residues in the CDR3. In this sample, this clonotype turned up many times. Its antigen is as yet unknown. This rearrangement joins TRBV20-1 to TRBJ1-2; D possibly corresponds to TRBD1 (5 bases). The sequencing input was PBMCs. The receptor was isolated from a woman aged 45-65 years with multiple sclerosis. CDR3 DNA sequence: TGCAGTGCTAGAGACCCCTCCGGGACGGGCAGCTATGGCTACACCTTC. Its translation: CSARDPSGTGSYGYTF.